The 21 T cell receptor beta chains presented below share a single source sample, sequenced in a study of shared clonotypes between healthy human individuals. The method was immunoSEQ multiplex PCR; TCRdb's version includes in-frame clones alone and lacks a portion of them. The data show about 2.5 million clones, approximately 90% seen once. Input material: naive CD4+ T cells from PBMCs. The subset: CD45RA+ positively selected. The receptors here all came from a man between 18 and 35 years old in good health. Some clones in this sample may be carry-over from other donors' samples.

This clone was detected only a few times. The rearrangement joins TRBV28 to TRBJ1-1, with D tentatively TRBD1 (6 bases). V was clipped by 7 bases and J by 3 bases, with 18 bases between them. Germline V CDR1 and CDR2: MDHEN, SYDVKM. The CDR3 sequence is 15 residues long. The CDR3 loop reads CASISLGGWYTEAFF. The CDR3, as DNA: TGTGCCAGCATTTCCTTAGGGGGTTGGTACACTGAAGCTTTCTTT.

The V and J genes are TRBV28 and TRBJ1-1, with a tentative D call TRBD1 (5 bases). CDR3 size: 13 residues. Per the germline V gene, CDR1 is MDHEN and CDR2 is SYDVKM. V lost 8 bases and J 1 base, leaving 11 bases between the germline ends. The CDR3 spells CASGTPGNTEAFF. CDR3 nucleotides: TGTGCCAGCGGGACTCCAGGGAACACTGAAGCTTTCTTT.

The rearrangement uses TRBV18 and TRBJ2-5; maybe TRBD1 (6 bases). The germline V and J ends were trimmed by 8 bases and 0 bases, with 10 bases remaining between them. The CDR3 runs 13 residues. Per the germline V gene, CDR1 is KGHSH and CDR2 is LQKENI. The CDR3 coding sequence is TGTGCCAGCACCGGGACAAACCAAGAGACCCAGTACTTC. Its protein is CASTGTNQETQYF.

V usage is TRBV9 and J usage is TRBJ2-5; 13 bases agree with TRBD2. This CDR3 comprises 17 residues. From germline, CDR1 is SGDLS and CDR2 YYNGEE. V lost 0 bases and J lost 5; bases outside the gene matches: 7. This CDR3 reads CASSVAPGTSGIETQYF. In DNA form, the CDR3 reads TGTGCCAGCAGCGTAGCTCCCGGGACTAGCGGGATTGAGACCCAGTACTTC.

Note on this clone: Other DNA sequences within the sample encode an identical CDR3. The chain combines TRBV7-3 with TRBJ2-2; TRBD1 matches 9 bases. There are 14 residues in the CDR3. CDR1 and CDR2 (germline): SGHTA, FQGTGA. The ends lost 4 bases at V and 5 bases at J; junction bases unmatched: 2. CDR3 nucleotides: TGTGCCAGCAGCTCGGACAGGGGTACCGGGGAGCTGTTTTTT. Its translation is CASSSDRGTGELFF. The whole variable domain, remainder taken from reference TRBV7-3 and TRBJ2-2, is GAGVSQTPSNKVTEKGKYVELRCDPISGHTALYWYRQSLGQGPEFLIYFQGTGAADDSGLPNDRFFAVRPEGSVSTLKIQRTERGDSAVYLCASSSDRGTGELFFGEGSRLTVL.

The rearrangement uses TRBV6-4 and TRBJ2-7; possible D gene TRBD2, 6 bases. This CDR3 is 17 amino acids long. Trimming took off 5 bases at V and 1 base at J, with 21 bases between the two ends. Germline V gene sequence: CDR1 MRHNA, CDR2 SNTAGT. The CDR3 sequence is CASSLQPLSGGSYEQYF. The CDR3 DNA follows: TGTGCCAGCAGTCTCCAGCCTCTCAGCGGAGGGTCCTACGAGCAGTACTTC.

Regarding this clone: Other nucleotide sequences in the sample specify the same CDR3. The J gene is TRBJ2-1, the V gene TRBV5-1; maybe TRBD2 (6 bases). CDR1 and CDR2 from the germline V gene are SGHRS and YFSETQ. V was cut by 4 bases and J by 4 bases, with 9 bases left in between. The CDR3 consists of 13 residues. The CDR3 reads CASSPGVYNEQFF. CDR3 bases: TGCGCCAGCAGCCCGGGAGTTTACAATGAGCAGTTCTTC.

Points on this clone: Other DNA variants within this sample encode the same CDR3. The V call is TRBV5-1, the J call TRBJ1-1; maybe TRBD1 (5 bases). CDR1 and CDR2 (germline): SGHRS, YFSETQ. V lost 4 bases, J lost 7 bases, and 8 bases lay in between. The CDR3 totals 11 residues. The DNA of the CDR3 is TGCGCCAGCAGCGGGGGGAGTGAAGCTTTCTTT. Amino acid sequence: CASSGGSEAFF.

J is TRBJ2-3 and V is TRBV19; tentatively, D is TRBD2 (5 bases). Trimming took off 5 bases at V and 0 bases at J, with 15 bases between the two ends. The CDR3 is made up of 16 amino acids. CDR1 and CDR2 (germline): LNHDA, SQIVND (reference sequence). CDR3 sequence reads: CASSPRGASSTDTQYF. DNA for the CDR3: TGTGCCAGTAGTCCACGGGGAGCCTCTAGCACAGATACGCAGTATTTT.

The chain links TRBV10-3 to TRBJ2-7; tentative D call: TRBD1 (6 bases). CDR1 ENHRY and CDR2 SYGVKD come from the germline V gene. This CDR3 contains 14 residues. Trimming stripped 11 bases from V and 4 bases from J, with 21 bases between. As DNA, the CDR3 is TGTGCCGCCGCTAGCCGCGGCAGGGGATACGAGCAGTACTTC. Residues: CAAASRGRGYEQYF.

The chain links TRBV4-1 to TRBJ1-2; D gene unclear. This CDR3 is built from 15 residues. Germline V gene data show CDR1 as MGHRA and CDR2 as YSYEKL. V was shortened by 0 bases and J by 3 bases, with 11 bases between the two germline ends. The CDR3 DNA is TGCGCCAGCAGCCAAGATTTGGCCTGGGACTATGGCTACACCTTC. Amino acid sequence: CASSQDLAWDYGYTF.

This sequence joins TRBV5-6 and TRBJ2-7; TRBD2 matches at 9 bases. This CDR3 contains 16 residues. J gave up 9 bases and V 0 bases, and 13 bases lay outside the gene matches. CDR1 and CDR2 from the germline V gene are SGHDT and YYEEEE. CDR3 nucleotide sequence: TGTGCCAGCAGCTTGGTGGGGACTAGCAGCCCGCGCGCGCAGTACTTC. Protein sequence: CASSLVGTSSPRAQYF.

V gene TRBV5-1 combines with J gene TRBJ2-7, with D perhaps matching TRBD1 (5 bases). With 0 bases removed from V and 3 bases from J, the gap between germline ends came to 10 bases. In germline, CDR1 is SGHRS, CDR2 YFSETQ. The CDR3 covers 14 residues. The CDR3 DNA reads TGCGCCAGCAGCTTGGTAGGGGAAAGCTACGAGCAGTACTTC. Translated: CASSLVGESYEQYF.

The rearrangement links TRBV28 to TRBJ2-2; TRBD1 or TRBD2 may be the D gene (6 bases each). The ends were cut back, 6 bases at V and 7 bases at J, with 12 bases in the middle. Germline V CDR1 and CDR2: MDHEN, SYDVKM. The CDR3 spans 13 residues. The DNA of the CDR3 is TGTGCCAGCAGAATTAGGGGGGTCGGGGAGCTGTTTTTT. The encoded protein is CASRIRGVGELFF.

This clone was observed once. The chain is built from TRBV4-1 and TRBJ2-7, with 7 nucleotides matching TRBD2. The junction had 15 bases not matched to a gene; V was cut back by 1 base and J by 9 bases. This CDR3 comprises 16 residues. Germline loops: CDR1 MGHRA, CDR2 YSYEKL. The CDR3 DNA follows: TGCGCCAGCAGCCAAGCCGCCGGACTGGATGGGGGGGGGCAGTACTTC. It yields the protein CASSQAAGLDGGGQYF.

This clone was detected only once. The chain is built from TRBV29-1 and TRBJ2-5, with 8 positions matching TRBD1. Germline lookup yields CDR1 SQVTM and CDR2 ANQGSEA. J lost 5 bases, V lost 7 bases, and 9 bases had no gene match. The length of the CDR3 is 13 residues. This CDR3 is CSADPGGGETQYF. CDR3 bases: TGCAGCGCCGACCCAGGGGGCGGGGAGACCCAGTACTTC.

The gene calls are TRBV4-1 and TRBJ2-6, with a tentative D call TRBD1 (7 bases). The CDR3 totals 19 residues. Looked up from germline, CDR1 is MGHRA and CDR2 is YSYEKL. V dropped 4 bases and J dropped 1 base, with 20 bases sitting between them. The CDR3 loop is CASSPGAGRGTSGANVLTF. In nucleotides, the CDR3 is TGCGCCAGCAGCCCCGGGGCGGGCAGGGGGACTTCTGGGGCCAACGTCCTGACTTTC.

This clone occurred once. This rearrangement joins TRBV4-1 to TRBJ2-2, with 8 bases lining up with TRBD1. This CDR3 has 16 amino acids. Germline values: CDR1 MGHRA, CDR2 YSYEKL. Germline trimming cut 8 bases from V and 7 bases from J; bases unmatched to any gene: 15. The CDR3 here is CASRRQGALRNGELFF. CDR3 bases: TGCGCCAGCCGACGCCAGGGGGCGCTCAGGAACGGGGAGCTGTTTTTT.

The chain is built from TRBV7-2 and TRBJ2-4, with D unclear. The CDR3 extends over 17 amino acids. Germline CDR1 reads SGHTA; CDR2 reads FQGNSA. V gave up 1 base and J gave up 1 base, with 14 bases separating them. CDR3 sequence (DNA): TGTGCCAGCAGCTTAGTGGGTTTGAACGGGGCCAAAAACATTCAGTACTTC. Protein: CASSLVGLNGAKNIQYF.

This clone was found once. The genes are TRBV5-1 and TRBJ2-5; D uncertain. The germline V gene encodes CDR1 SGHRS and CDR2 YFSETQ. The CDR3 covers 13 residues. Trimming pared 4 bases from V and 3 bases from J, leaving 10 bases between. CDR3 sequence: CASSLQWEETQYF. Written as DNA, the CDR3 is TGCGCCAGCAGCCTACAGTGGGAAGAGACCCAGTACTTC.

The genes are TRBV30 and TRBJ2-6; D remains ambiguous. Germline lookup yields CDR1 GTSNPN and CDR2 SVGIG (reference sequence). With 0 bases removed from V and 3 bases from J, the gap between germline ends came to 9 bases. The CDR3 runs 15 residues. The CDR3 DNA reads as TGTGCCTGGAGTGTCTGGCAGTATGGGGCCAACGTCCTGACTTTC. As protein: CAWSVWQYGANVLTF.